This section outlines one TCR beta chain sequence together with its context. Deletions cut 3 bases from V and 7 bases from J, with 12 bases between. The length of the CDR3 is 13 residues. Germline CDR1 and CDR2: MGHDK and SYGVNS. The data are from a study of identical twins. TCRdb re-called the 5' RACE reads with MiXCR, one entry per CDR3 protein. The sample lists 700,000 or so distinct CDR3 sequences, roughly 20% seen once, with 4% to 5.5% in the top ten. These sequences were also reported in another study, on T cells expressing NK-cell markers. As that report states: Of CD8+ T cells, 1.0-7.0% belonged to dominant NKG2C+ clonotypes in six or seven donors. Dominance of the CD3+CD56-NKG2C+ fraction by these clonotypes also held in a handful of donors.

The receptor comes from a woman under 30 in good health. The sample taken for sequencing was PBMCs. The chain recombines TRBV25-1 with TRBJ2-5; a possible D gene is TRBD1 (5 bases). The CDR3 reads CASSDSGPRTQYF. The DNA of the CDR3 is TGTGCCAGCAGTGACTCAGGGCCTCGGACCCAGTACTTC.